This T cell receptor beta chain was retrieved from a study of cytomegalovirus exposure and HLA in healthy donors. Study at large: Prior work identified some 120 million unique TCR beta sequences in 150 million to 200 million T cells.

Whole-study findings and limits: Among immune exposure information, only CMV serostatus was available. Presence/absence analyses took donor sequencing depth as roughly uniform.

The PCR had 60 Vbeta and 13 Jbeta primers. Sequencing was performed with immunoSEQ multiplex PCR; in TCRdb, only in-frame clones are kept and a portion is missing. The sample has about 130,000 clones, around four fifths seen once. About this clone itself: Its antigen is unidentified.

Everyone who donated was a healthy bone marrow donor. The CDR3 runs 15 residues. Looked up from germline, CDR1 is SGHTA and CDR2 is FQGNSA. J lost 3 bases, V lost 5 bases, and 5 bases had no gene match. Sequencing input: PBMCs. This TCR was recovered from a woman between 40 and 50 years old in good health and CMV-seropositive. J is TRBJ1-5 and V is TRBV7-2; TRBD1 matches at 9 bases. The CDR3 DNA reads as TGTGCCAGCAGCCTCACAGGGGGCAACAATCAGCCCCAGCATTTT. It specifies CASSLTGGNNQPQHF.